Given below is one T cell receptor (beta chain) in context. Its antigen is undetermined. This sample is drawn from a study of cytomegalovirus exposure and HLA in healthy donors. In the study overall: The platform used for the 95 to 150 validation repertoires matched that of the approximately 670 first-cohort repertoires, a later analysis reported. Study conclusions and caveats: Listed as cytomegalovirus-associated were more than 150 TCR beta chains. In vitro testing confirmed three CMV-associated chains as specific for CMV antigens.

TCRdb keeps only in-frame clones here, not all; method: immunoSEQ multiplex PCR. This sample yields fewer than 200,000 clones, of which approximately 90% are seen a single time; 1.4% belongs to the top ten. CDR1 and CDR2 from the germline V gene are MGHRA and YSYEKL. The length of the CDR3 is 16 residues. V lost 0 bases and J lost 7, with 18 bases in between. The chain joins TRBV4-1 to TRBJ1-1; a weak D match, TRBD1 (5 bases). This receptor was taken from a woman aged 25-40 years in good health and CMV-seronegative. Sequenced sample: PBMCs. The CDR3 spells CASSQESLGRGVEAFF. In nucleotides, the CDR3 is TGCGCCAGCAGCCAAGAATCTCTAGGGAGGGGTGTTGAAGCTTTCTTT.